This TCR beta chain came from a study of breast tumors, draining lymph nodes, adjacent tissues. Samples came from axillary lymph nodes draining the breast cancer. V dropped 1 base and J dropped 5; count of bases not matched to a gene: 10. This CDR3 region has 17 residues. CDR1 and CDR2 (germline): SGHKS, YYEKEE (reference sequence). Via MiXCR, TCRdb re-called the multiplex PCR reads, giving one row per CDR3 protein. The sample has approximately 210,000 distinct CDR3 sequences, around 32% seen once. The sequencing sample was made of axillary lymph node tissue. The rearrangement links TRBV5-5 to TRBJ2-5; 11 bases map to TRBD1. The TCR comes from a female donor with breast cancer. Some clones in this sample may be carry-over from other donors' samples. Written as DNA, the CDR3 is TGTGCCAGCAGCTTGATGGACAGGGGGCGTTTAGGGGAGACCCAGTACTTC. Translated, it gives CASSLMDRGRLGETQYF.